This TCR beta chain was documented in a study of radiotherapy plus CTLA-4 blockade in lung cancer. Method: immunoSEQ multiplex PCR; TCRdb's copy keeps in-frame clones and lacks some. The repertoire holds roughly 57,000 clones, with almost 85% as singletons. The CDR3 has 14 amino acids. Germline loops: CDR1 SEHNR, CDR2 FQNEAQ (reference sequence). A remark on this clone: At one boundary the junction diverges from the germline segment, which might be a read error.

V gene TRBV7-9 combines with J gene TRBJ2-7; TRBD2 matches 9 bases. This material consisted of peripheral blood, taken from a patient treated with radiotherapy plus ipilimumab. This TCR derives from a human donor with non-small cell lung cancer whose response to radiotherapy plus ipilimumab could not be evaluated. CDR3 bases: TGTGCCAGCAGCCCAGGACTAGCGAGCTACGAGCAGTGCTTC. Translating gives CASSPGLASYEQCF.